The 26 T cell receptor beta chains below come from one sample, sequenced in a study of human T cells and chemical hapten exposure. MiXCR, applied by TCRdb to the RACE reads, yields one record per CDR3 protein. Here the sample spans 240,000 or so distinct CDR3 sequences, approximately 8.6% being singletons. Time point reported: pre-sensitization, week 0. The treatment here: therapeutic diphenylcyclopropenone sensitization with weekly scalp DPC. The sample consisted of whole blood, taken in connection with sensitization to the hapten diphenylcyclopropenone (DPC). The receptors were sampled from a woman in her forties with alopecia areata. Some clones in this sample may be carry-over from other donors' samples.

This chain connects TRBV6-5 to TRBJ2-7; the match to TRBD1 covers 8 bases. The CDR3 loop spans 15 amino acids. The trim removed 5 bases at V and 2 bases at J, leaving 8 bases unmatched. Germline-derived CDR1 and CDR2 are MNHEY and SVGAGI. CDR3 region: CASSVTQGAAYEQYF. The CDR3 nucleotides read TGTGCCAGCAGTGTAACGCAGGGGGCGGCCTACGAGCAGTACTTC.

V gene TRBV6-5 combines with J gene TRBJ2-1; D call uncertain. Trimming took off 5 bases at V and 6 bases at J, with 11 bases between the two ends. Germline V CDR1 and CDR2: MNHEY, SVGAGI. The CDR3 has 13 amino acids. The CDR3 is CASSPTPSNEQFF. DNA of the CDR3: TGTGCCAGCAGTCCTACGCCCAGCAATGAGCAGTTCTTC.

This clonotype was detected many times. The chain links TRBV12-3 or TRBV12-4 to TRBJ1-2; D remains ambiguous. The CDR3 sequence is 14 residues long. V gave up 5 bases and J gave up 6 bases, with 16 bases separating them. CDR3 sequence reads: CASSPGEDVDGYTF. The CDR3 DNA sequence: TGTGCCAGCAGTCCGGGAGAGGATGTCGATGGCTACACCTTC.

This clonotype showed up many times. The chain is built from TRBV20-1 and TRBJ1-2; D not certain. V was cut by 3 bases and J by 5 bases, with 10 bases left in between. Germline V gene sequence: CDR1 DFQATT, CDR2 SNEGSKA (reference sequence). The CDR3 has 12 amino acids. The CDR3 is CSASPTVYGYTF. The CDR3 nucleotides are TGCAGTGCTAGTCCGACGGTGTATGGCTACACCTTC.

This clonotype was counted a few times. This chain joins TRBV7-8 and TRBJ1-3, with unresolved D. V lost 5 bases, J lost 0 bases, and 14 bases lay in between. The CDR3 length is 16 residues. Germline V lookup: CDR1 SGHVS, CDR2 FQNEAQ. CDR3: CASSPIRPFSGNTIYF. The CDR3 coding sequence is TGTGCCAGCAGCCCCATTCGACCGTTCTCTGGAAACACCATATATTTT.

In this sample, this clonotype turned up a few times. The rearrangement uses TRBV4-1 and TRBJ1-2; maybe TRBD1 (5 bases). CDR3 size: 14 residues. The V gene lost 5 bases and the J gene lost 3 bases, with 13 bases spanning the gap. Germline V gene data show CDR1 as MGHRA and CDR2 as YSYEKL. CDR3 amino acids: CASSYPGGDYGYTF. The CDR3 coding sequence is TGCGCCAGCAGCTACCCGGGGGGTGACTATGGCTACACCTTC.

This clonotype was seen a few times. The rearrangement links TRBV7-2 to TRBJ1-3, with unresolved D. V lost 3 bases to trimming and J lost 2 bases, with 11 bases between them. The CDR3 has 15 residues. Germline V CDR1 and CDR2: SGHTA, FQGNSA. CDR3 loop: CASSFSIAAGNTIYF. CDR3 bases: TGTGCCAGCAGCTTTAGTATCGCAGCTGGAAACACCATATATTTT.

The CDR3 sequence: CSVSHYRGADEQYF. DNA of the CDR3: TGCAGTGTTTCACACTACAGGGGTGCGGACGAGCAGTACTTC. The V call is TRBV20-1, the J call TRBJ2-7; 7 bases line up with TRBD1. The J segment lost 5 bases and the V segment lost 7 bases, leaving 14 bases of the junction unmatched. CDR3 length: 14 residues. CDR1 is DFQATT and CDR2 is SNEGSKA in the germline V gene (reference sequence).

Many counts were recorded for this clonotype. The gene calls are TRBV3-1 and TRBJ2-1; maybe TRBD2 (6 bases). This CDR3 contains 14 residues. The V end lost 1 base, the J end lost 5 bases, and 9 bases lay between the germline ends. Germline V gene sequence: CDR1 LGHDT, CDR2 YNNKEL (reference sequence). CDR3 DNA sequence: TGTGCCAGCAGCCAAGGGCTAGCGAACAATGAGCAGTTCTTC. This gives the protein CASSQGLANNEQFF.

The table lists this clonotype with many counts. At one end, the junction sequence differs from germline, possibly due to a read error. The V gene is TRBV20-1, the J gene TRBJ1-4, with D perhaps matching TRBD1 (6 bases). The CDR3 is 11 amino acids. Germline assignment: CDR1 DFQATT and CDR2 SNEGSKA (reference sequence). This CDR3 is CSAGDREKLFF. CDR3 DNA sequence: TGCAGTGCTGGAGACAGGGAAAAACTGTTTTTT.

This clonotype was seen a handful of times. The chain recombines TRBV6-5 with TRBJ1-5, with TRBD1 matching 7 bases. This CDR3 region has 14 residues. Germline CDR1 reads MNHEY; CDR2 reads SVGAGI. The V and J ends lost 5 bases and 1 base, in that order; junction bases with no gene match: 2. The CDR3 coding sequence is TGTGCCAGCAGTGACAGGGAGAGCAATCAGCCCCAGCATTTT. It yields the protein CASSDRESNQPQHF.

Only a few counts were recorded for this clonotype. The J gene is TRBJ2-6, the V gene TRBV3-1; D gene ambiguous. Trimming left V 4 bases short and J 2 bases short, with 15 bases between. Germline V gene lookup returns CDR1 LGHDT and CDR2 YNNKEL (reference sequence). The CDR3 spans 17 residues. CDR3 DNA sequence: TGTGCCAGCAGCCCCGCCCTCTTAGCAGCTGGGGCCAACGTCCTGACTTTC. Translated: CASSPALLAAGANVLTF.

This clonotype was picked up a small number of times. The CDR3 bases are TGTGCCAGCAGCGTAGGTGTTAGATTCAGCACAGATACGCAGTATTTT. Translated: CASSVGVRFSTDTQYF. V is TRBV9 and J is TRBJ2-3; D call uncertain. CDR3 length: 16 amino acids. Germline assignment: CDR1 SGDLS and CDR2 YYNGEE. V was shortened by 0 bases and J by 0 bases, with 11 bases between the two germline ends.

This clonotype was counted a few times. The chain is built from TRBV5-1 and TRBJ1-5; TRBD1 matches at 11 bases. V shed 0 bases and J 5 bases; nucleotides not matched to a gene: 1. CDR3 length: 15 amino acids. Germline-derived CDR1 and CDR2 are SGHRS and YFSETQ. The DNA of the CDR3 is TGCGCCAGCAGCTTGGGGACAGGGGGCGATCAGCCCCAGCATTTT. Protein sequence: CASSLGTGGDQPQHF.

This clonotype was detected many times. CDR3 amino acids: CASSSGQGAGYTF. Here the CDR3 DNA reads TGTGCCAGCAGCTCCGGACAGGGTGCTGGCTACACCTTC. The chain carries TRBV5-4 and TRBJ1-2; 8 nucleotides agree with TRBD1. Trimming at V came to 3 bases and at J to 7 bases, leaving 5 bases not matched to a gene. Germline V gives CDR1 SGHNT, CDR2 YYREEE (reference sequence). The CDR3 is 13 amino acids. Complete variable domain (other parts from reference TRBV5-4 and TRBJ1-2): ETGVTQSPTHLIKTRGQQVTLRCSSQSGHNTVSWYQQALGQGPQFIFQYYREEENGRGNFPPRFSGLQFPNYSSELNVNALELDDSALYLCASSSGQGAGYTFGSGTRLTVV.

The chain couples TRBV11-2 to TRBJ2-1, with TRBD1 matching 10 bases. V trimming: 4 bases; J trimming: 4 bases; junction bases outside the gene matches: 4. Germline V gene sequence: CDR1 SGHAT, CDR2 FQNNGV. The CDR3 extends over 15 amino acids. CDR3 in DNA: TGTGCCAGCAGCTCTCGGACAGGGGGATACAATGAGCAGTTCTTC. This encodes CASSSRTGGYNEQFF.

This clonotype was seen only a few times. The chain uses TRBV7-2 and TRBJ2-5; no clear D gene. Looked up from germline, CDR1 is SGHTA and CDR2 is FQGNSA. This CDR3 has 13 residues. The ends were cut back, 5 bases at V and 1 base at J, with 8 bases in the middle. The CDR3 reads CASSPTLQETQYF. The CDR3 bases are TGTGCCAGCAGCCCTACGCTCCAAGAGACCCAGTACTTC.

CDR3 DNA sequence: TGTGCCAGCAGCCTGGCCCACACAGATACGCAGTATTTT. Its translation: CASSLAHTDTQYF. The chain recombines TRBV7-9 with TRBJ2-3; D is ambiguous. The germline V gene has CDR1 SEHNR and CDR2 FQNEAQ (reference sequence). This CDR3 is 13 amino acids long. Trimming took 5 bases from V and 2 from J, leaving 8 bases between them.

The J gene is TRBJ2-1, the V gene TRBV7-8; D is perhaps TRBD1 (6 bases). Trimming removed 4 bases from V and 10 bases from J, with 11 bases in between. The CDR3 length is 12 residues. The V gene's germline CDR1 is SGHVS and CDR2 FQNEAQ. CDR3 sequence (DNA): TGTGCCAGCAGCTGGGGGCCGGGGGAGCAGTTCTTC. Translated: CASSWGPGEQFF.

The sample holds a few counts of this clonotype. The chain has TRBV4-3 and TRBJ2-1, with TRBD2 matching over 9 bases. Germline values: CDR1 LGHNA, CDR2 YSLEER. The ends lost 4 bases at V and 6 bases at J; junction bases unmatched: 7. The CDR3 covers 15 residues. In nucleotides, the CDR3 is TGCGCCAGCAGCCCCTTAGCGGGAGACGGCAATGAGCAGTTCTTC. Translation gives CASSPLAGDGNEQFF.

The chain recombines TRBV7-2 with TRBJ1-2; TRBD1 agrees at 9 bases. V lost 5 bases and J lost 3; bases outside the gene matches: 7. The germline V gene has CDR1 SGHTA and CDR2 FQGNSA. CDR3 length equals 15 residues. Written as DNA, the CDR3 is TGTGCCAGCAGCGAACAGGGGGCGACGCACTATGGCTACACCTTC. Translating it yields CASSEQGATHYGYTF.

This chain connects TRBV20-1 to TRBJ2-7; 12 bases agree with TRBD2. The V gene's germline CDR1 is DFQATT and CDR2 SNEGSKA (reference sequence). This CDR3 has 15 amino acids. V shed 3 bases and J 3 bases; nucleotides not matched to a gene: 6. The CDR3 protein is CSASLPTSGSYEQYF. In nucleotides, the CDR3 is TGCAGTGCTAGCCTCCCGACTAGCGGGAGCTACGAGCAGTACTTC.

This clonotype was counted only a few times. The gene calls are TRBV28 and TRBJ2-3; D possibly corresponds to TRBD2 (5 bases). Germline assignment: CDR1 MDHEN and CDR2 SYDVKM. V lost 2 bases and J lost 4, with 19 bases in between. The CDR3 contains 17 residues. CDR3 DNA sequence: TGTGCCAGCAGTTTAAATGGCCTAGCTAGTGGCGCAGATACGCAGTATTTT. It is translated as CASSLNGLASGADTQYF.

This clonotype was detected a few times. The rearrangement links TRBV15 to TRBJ2-3, with D unresolved. The V and J ends lost 3 bases and 4 bases respectively, with 14 bases between them. This CDR3 contains 15 residues. Germline assignment: CDR1 LNHNV and CDR2 YYDKDF (reference sequence). CDR3 in amino acids: CATSSVLGSADTQYF. The CDR3, as DNA: TGTGCCACCAGCAGTGTACTGGGGTCGGCAGATACGCAGTATTTT. The variable domain in full, completed from reference TRBV15 and TRBJ2-3, reads DAMVIQNPRYQVTQFGKPVTLSCSQTLNHNVMYWYQQKSSQAPKLLFHYYDKDFNNEADTPDNFQSRRPNTSFCFLDIRSPGLGDTAMYLCATSSVLGSADTQYFGPGTRLTVL.

The chain carries TRBV28 and TRBJ2-5; 7 nucleotides line up with TRBD1. The V gene's germline CDR1 is MDHEN and CDR2 SYDVKM. The V segment lost 5 bases and the J segment 4 bases; nucleotides outside the gene matches: 10. The CDR3 sequence is 15 residues long. CDR3 sequence (DNA): TGTGCCAGCAGTCCCTCGACAGGGTACCGAGAGACCCAGTACTTC. Protein sequence: CASSPSTGYRETQYF.

This sequence joins TRBV5-1 and TRBJ1-1, with 9 bases matching TRBD1. With V trimmed by 4 bases and J by 10 bases, 11 bases remained unmatched. The V gene's germline CDR1 is SGHRS and CDR2 YFSETQ. The CDR3 is 14 residues long. As DNA, the CDR3 is TGCGCCAGCAGCGTCACACAGGGGGCAAGGGTAGCTTTCTTT. Protein sequence: CASSVTQGARVAFF.